The T cell receptor (beta chain) described here comes from a study of PD-L1 blockade in urothelial cancer. Study-wide background: Counts from blood samples showed a median of 141,255 T cells.

Time point reported: pretreatment peripheral blood. The data were produced by immunoSEQ multiplex PCR, yet TCRdb's version contains in-frame clones alone and is incomplete. The table records tens of thousands of clones, 80% to 90% of them present only once. This CDR3 has 14 amino acids. Germline V lookup: CDR1 MNHNS, CDR2 SASEGT. V gave up 3 bases and J gave up 9 bases, with 16 bases separating them. Sequenced here: PBMCs, sampled around atezolizumab (anti-PD-L1) treatment. This chain joins TRBV6-1 and TRBJ2-3; perhaps TRBD2 as D (7 bases). The clonotype was recovered from a man between 65 and 79 years old with urothelial cancer. The chain's CDR3 is CASSDYGGLATQYF. Here the CDR3 DNA reads TGTGCCAGCAGTGACTACGGGGGGCTAGCGACGCAGTATTTT.